The entry below gives a single T cell receptor (beta chain) sequence along with its context. This sample is part of a study of blood T cell repertoires in COVID-19. Background on the study: COVID-19 samples, acute and convalescent, were from the United States, Italy and Spain.

Produced via immunoSEQ multiplex PCR; TCRdb's table is partial and in-frame only. The profile shows hundreds of thousands of clones, around 83% of them singletons. The V gene lost 2 bases and the J gene lost 9 bases, with 17 bases spanning the gap. Germline CDR1 LNHDA, CDR2 SQIVND (reference sequence). This CDR3 is 15 amino acids long. This chain links TRBV19 with TRBJ2-1, with a tentative D call TRBD2 (7 bases). The sequencing sample was made of peripheral blood. The clonotype was recovered from a man older than 75 with acute or convalescent COVID-19. CDR3 coding DNA: TGTGCCAGTAGTATAACGAGGGGGGGAGTTGGTGAGCAGTTCTTC. Translated: CASSITRGGVGEQFF.